The 20 T cell receptor beta chains below all came from one sample that was sequenced in a study of low-dose radiotherapy and immunotherapy resistance in tumors. cDNA synthesis used a TRAV/TRBV-specific primer set for both chains. Both a constant-region primer and a V-primer adapter served to amplify TCRs across roughly 20 PCR cycles. From the reads, TCRdb called clonotypes with MiXCR, one entry per CDR3 protein. This table holds about 13,000 distinct CDR3 sequences, 60% found once. The receptors stem from a human donor with advanced metastatic prostate, ovarian, gallbladder or colorectal cancer (not recorded which). This table probably holds off-target reads from a library built for another chain.

In this sample, this clonotype turned up a few times. J is TRBJ2-3 and V is TRBV20-1; unclear D gene. Germline CDR1 and CDR2: DFQATT and SNEGSKA (reference sequence). V lost 1 base to trimming and J lost 7 bases, with 9 bases between them. This CDR3 contains 12 residues. CDR3 in amino acids: CSARVGGYTQYF. In DNA, the CDR3 is TGCAGTGCTAGAGTAGGTGGTTATACGCAGTATTTT.

The chain is built from TRBV18 and TRBJ2-7, with D possibly TRBD1 on 6 matching bases. V dropped 4 bases and J dropped 7 bases, with 11 bases sitting between them. This CDR3 is 12 amino acids long. Germline lookup yields CDR1 KGHSH and CDR2 LQKENI. DNA for the CDR3: TGTGCCAGCTCACAGGACAGCTTTGAGCAGTACTTC. Translation: CASSQDSFEQYF.

The V and J genes are TRBV7-2 and TRBJ2-7; D unresolved. Germline assignment: CDR1 SGHTA and CDR2 FQGNSA. The V end lost 5 bases, the J end lost 3 bases, and 11 bases lay between the germline ends. This CDR3 contains 13 residues. CDR3 in DNA: TGTGCCAGCAGCCTACTCGACAACTACGAGCAGTACTTC. It encodes CASSLLDNYEQYF.

This rearrangement joins TRBV5-8 to TRBJ1-2, with 9 bases that match TRBD1. The CDR3 is 16 amino acids. Trimming removed 4 bases from V and 4 bases from J; junction bases left unmatched: 11. Per germline, CDR1 SGHTS and CDR2 YDEGEE. This chain's CDR3 is CASSPAGQGFAYGYTF. CDR3 DNA sequence: TGTGCCAGCAGCCCGGCGGGACAGGGATTTGCCTATGGCTACACCTTC.

There are a few counts of this clonotype. This chain links TRBV6-1 with TRBJ1-6; the D gene is possibly TRBD1 (6 bases). The ends were cut back, 4 bases at V and 7 bases at J, with 17 bases in the middle. This CDR3 is built from 16 residues. CDR1 MNHNS and CDR2 SASEGT come from the germline V gene. CDR3 sequence reads: CASSVYSTGSNSPLHF. The CDR3 DNA follows: TGTGCCAGCAGTGTCTACTCGACAGGATCCAATTCACCCCTCCACTTT.

The rearrangement uses TRBV28 and TRBJ1-2; 7 nucleotides match TRBD1. Germline lookup yields CDR1 MDHEN and CDR2 SYDVKM. V gave up 7 bases and J gave up 4 bases; unmatched junction bases: 6. This CDR3 has 13 amino acids. In DNA form, the CDR3 reads TGTGCCAGCACCCTTGGACAGGCCTATGGCTACACCTTC. This sequence encodes CASTLGQAYGYTF.

In its sample, this clonotype is medium-sized. The chain uses TRBV9 and TRBJ2-1; 11 bases map to TRBD2. J lost 4 bases, V lost 0 bases, and 3 bases had no gene match. The CDR3 covers 16 residues. Germline V gene data show CDR1 as SGDLS and CDR2 as YYNGEE. The CDR3 DNA follows: TGTGCCAGCAGCGTAGGTGCTAGCGGGGGGTACAATGAGCAGTTCTTC. This encodes CASSVGASGGYNEQFF.

This clonotype was seen more than once but under ten times. The chain employs TRBV6-6 and TRBJ2-3; weak D call: TRBD1 (6 bases). Germline V gene data show CDR1 as MNHNY and CDR2 as SVGAGI (reference sequence). The length of the CDR3 is 15 residues. V was cut by 2 bases and J by 1 base, with 10 bases left in between. The CDR3 DNA sequence: TGTGCCAGCAGTTACGCAGGGGAAGGCACAGATACGCAGTATTTT. Translated, it gives CASSYAGEGTDTQYF.

The rearrangement joins TRBV12-3 or TRBV12-4 to TRBJ1-1; D perhaps matches TRBD1 (5 bases). The ends were cut back, 7 bases at V and 1 base at J, with 13 bases in the middle. This CDR3 region has 14 residues. CDR3 sequence (DNA): TGTGCCAGCAACTTCGACAGACAGAACACTGAAGCTTTCTTT. Translating it yields CASNFDRQNTEAFF.

This clonotype has just a few counts. The chain's CDR3 is CASSATSGTGELFF. The CDR3 region has the DNA TGTGCCAGCAGTGCAACTAGCGGAACCGGGGAGCTGTTTTTT. The J gene is TRBJ2-2, the V gene TRBV2; 8 bases map to TRBD2. Germline V gene lookup returns CDR1 SNHLY and CDR2 FYNNEI. V lost 4 bases, J lost 5 bases, and 3 bases stayed unmatched. The CDR3 is 14 residues long.

The V gene is TRBV5-1, the J gene TRBJ1-1, with TRBD1 as a possible D gene (5 bases). The V end lost 0 bases, the J end lost 5 bases, and 14 bases lay between the germline ends. Germline CDR1 and CDR2: SGHRS and YFSETQ. The length of the CDR3 is 15 residues. The CDR3 reads CASSLEPGVETEAFF. In DNA, the CDR3 is TGCGCCAGCAGCTTGGAGCCGGGGGTGGAGACTGAAGCTTTCTTT.

The V gene is TRBV10-3, the J gene TRBJ2-7, with TRBD1 matching 7 bases. Germline assignment: CDR1 ENHRY and CDR2 SYGVKD. V trimming: 5 bases; J trimming: 4 bases; junction bases outside the gene matches: 2. The CDR3 is 12 residues long. This CDR3 reads CAISPQGYEQYF. DNA of the CDR3: TGTGCCATCAGTCCACAGGGGTACGAGCAGTACTTC.

This clonotype was detected only a few times. The rearrangement uses TRBV11-3 and TRBJ2-1; 14 bases are a match to TRBD2. The junction had 7 bases not matched to a gene; V was cut back by 0 bases and J by 6 bases. Germline V gives CDR1 SGHNT, CDR2 YENEEA. The CDR3 is 18 amino acids. CDR3 sequence reads: CASSLDQSGTSGGNEQFF. CDR3 nucleotide sequence: TGTGCCAGCAGCTTAGACCAGAGCGGGACTAGCGGGGGCAATGAGCAGTTCTTC.

This clonotype was seen a few times. The chain is built from TRBV18 and TRBJ2-3; 14 nucleotides match TRBD2. The CDR3 runs 19 residues. V shed 1 base, J shed 2 bases, and the junction held 8 bases outside the gene matches. From germline, CDR1 is KGHSH and CDR2 LQKENI. The CDR3 is CASSPRTLTSGGATDTQYF. The CDR3 DNA reads as TGTGCCAGCTCACCACGAACCCTGACTAGCGGGGGGGCCACAGATACGCAGTATTTT. The variable domain in full, completed from reference TRBV18 and TRBJ2-3, reads NAGVMQNPRHLVRRRGQEARLRCSPMKGHSHVYWYRQLPEEGLKFMVYLQKENIIDESGMPKERFSAEFPKEGPSILRIQQVVRGDSAAYFCASSPRTLTSGGATDTQYFGPGTRLTVL.

This clonotype was seen only once. The rearrangement links TRBV19 to TRBJ1-5, with 8 bases matching TRBD1. The CDR3 has 20 residues. Germline-derived CDR1 and CDR2 are LNHDA and SQIVND (reference sequence). Germline trimming cut 2 bases from V and 0 bases from J; bases unmatched to any gene: 15. The CDR3 spells CASSIRAPGQGLHSNQPQHF. CDR3 DNA: TGTGCCAGTAGTATAAGGGCCCCCGGACAGGGCCTTCATAGCAATCAGCCCCAGCATTTT.

The chain carries TRBV7-2 and TRBJ2-7, with TRBD1 matching over 9 bases. The CDR3 sequence is 15 residues long. In germline, CDR1 is SGHTA, CDR2 FQGNSA. V dropped 4 bases and J dropped 4; count of bases not matched to a gene: 8. The CDR3 DNA sequence: TGTGCCAGCAGCTCCTCGGGACAGGGTATATACGAGCAGTACTTC. Translating gives CASSSSGQGIYEQYF.

The gene calls are TRBV18 and TRBJ2-7; possible D gene TRBD2, 6 bases. The length of the CDR3 is 13 residues. Per the germline V gene, CDR1 is KGHSH and CDR2 is LQKENI. V lost 0 bases, J lost 4 bases, and 7 bases lay in between. The CDR3 sequence is CASSPPGGYEQYF. In DNA, the CDR3 is TGTGCCAGCTCACCACCGGGGGGATACGAGCAGTACTTC.

The rearrangement joins TRBV30 to TRBJ2-7; D might be TRBD1 or TRBD2, each matching 6 bases. This CDR3 region has 12 residues. Germline CDR1 reads GTSNPN; CDR2 reads SVGIG (reference sequence). V shed 0 bases and J shed 5 bases, with 8 bases lying between them. DNA for the CDR3: TGTGCCTGGAGTGTAGGGGGGAACGAGCAGTACTTC. Its translation: CAWSVGGNEQYF.

This clonotype was seen only once. The chain uses TRBV14 and TRBJ1-1; TRBD1 might be the D (6 bases). V lost 5 bases and J 5 bases, leaving 12 bases between the germline ends. The V gene's germline CDR1 is SGHDN and CDR2 FVKESK. The CDR3 loop spans 13 amino acids. The CDR3 DNA sequence: TGTGCCAGCAGCGTCGGACAGCAAACTGAAGCTTTCTTT. This gives the protein CASSVGQQTEAFF.

The chain joins TRBV3-1 to TRBJ2-6, with D possibly TRBD2 on 5 matching bases. The CDR3 covers 16 residues. CDR1 is LGHDT and CDR2 is YNNKEL in the germline V gene (reference sequence). V was shortened by 0 bases and J by 4 bases, with 10 bases between the two germline ends. In DNA form, the CDR3 reads TGTGCCAGCAGCCAAGAGTTACGGAGGGGGGCCAACGTCCTGACTTTC. The encoded protein is CASSQELRRGANVLTF. Variable domain in full (rest from reference TRBV3-1 and TRBJ2-6): DTAVSQTPKYLVTQMGNDKSIKCEQNLGHDTMYWYKQDSKKFLKIMFSYNNKELIINETVPNRFSPKSPDKAHLNLHINSLELGDSAVYFCASSQELRRGANVLTFGAGSRLTVL.